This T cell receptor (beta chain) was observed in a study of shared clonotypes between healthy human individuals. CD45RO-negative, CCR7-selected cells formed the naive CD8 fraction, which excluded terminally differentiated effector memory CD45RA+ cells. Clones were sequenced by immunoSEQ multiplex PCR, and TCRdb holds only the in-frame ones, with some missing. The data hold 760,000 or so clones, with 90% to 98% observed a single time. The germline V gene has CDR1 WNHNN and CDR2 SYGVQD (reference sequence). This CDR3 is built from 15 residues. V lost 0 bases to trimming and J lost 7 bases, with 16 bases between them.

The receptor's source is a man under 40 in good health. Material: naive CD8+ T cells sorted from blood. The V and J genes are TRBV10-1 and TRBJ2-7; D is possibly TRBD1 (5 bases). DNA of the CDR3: TGCGCCAGCAGTGAGTCAGGGTCCAGGGTATGGGAGCAGTACTTC. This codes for CASSESGSRVWEQYF.